The sequence of this T cell receptor (beta chain) was determined in a study of blood T cell repertoires in COVID-19. Germline CDR1 and CDR2: SGHRS and YFSETQ. This CDR3 contains 18 residues. V was clipped by 1 base and J by 0 bases; unmatched bases: 10. Generated by immunoSEQ multiplex PCR, the TCRdb table keeps only in-frame clones and is missing some. The repertoire has hundreds of thousands of clones, 80% to 90% of them found once; the top ten carry roughly 20%. Sequencing was carried out using peripheral blood. The rearrangement joins TRBV5-1 to TRBJ2-3; 8 nucleotides line up with TRBD2. The TCR was taken from a woman older than 75 with active or convalescent COVID-19. The CDR3 sequence is CASSLPASGPPSTDTQYF. CDR3 DNA sequence: TGCGCCAGCAGCTTGCCGGCTAGCGGGCCACCCAGCACAGATACGCAGTATTTT.